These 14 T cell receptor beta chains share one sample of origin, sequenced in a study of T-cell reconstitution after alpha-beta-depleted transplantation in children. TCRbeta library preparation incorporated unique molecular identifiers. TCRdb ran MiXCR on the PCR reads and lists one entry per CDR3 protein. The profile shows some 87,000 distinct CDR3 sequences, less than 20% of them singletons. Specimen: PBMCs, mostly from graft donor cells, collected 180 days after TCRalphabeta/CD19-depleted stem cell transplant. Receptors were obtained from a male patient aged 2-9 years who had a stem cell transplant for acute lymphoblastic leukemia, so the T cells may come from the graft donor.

The CDR3 reads CASSLTGVSYNEQFF. CDR3 DNA: TGCGCCAGCAGCTTGACAGGTGTCTCCTACAATGAGCAGTTCTTC. The chain joins TRBV5-1 to TRBJ2-1; the D gene is possibly TRBD1 (5 bases). Trimming cost V 1 base and J 0 bases, with 8 bases left between them. This CDR3 spans 15 amino acids. Germline CDR1 SGHRS, CDR2 YFSETQ.

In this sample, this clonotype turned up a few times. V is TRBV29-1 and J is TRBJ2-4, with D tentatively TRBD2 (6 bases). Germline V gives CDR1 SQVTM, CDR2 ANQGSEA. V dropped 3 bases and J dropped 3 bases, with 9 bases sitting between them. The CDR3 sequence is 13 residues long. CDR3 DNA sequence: TGCAGCGTTGATACGGGGGTCAAAAACATTCAGTACTTC. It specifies CSVDTGVKNIQYF.

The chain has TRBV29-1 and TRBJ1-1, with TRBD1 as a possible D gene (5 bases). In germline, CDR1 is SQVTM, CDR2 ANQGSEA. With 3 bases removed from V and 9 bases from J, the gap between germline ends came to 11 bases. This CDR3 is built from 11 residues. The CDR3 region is CSVDEGRQAFF. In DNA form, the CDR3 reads TGCAGCGTTGACGAGGGGAGGCAAGCTTTCTTT.

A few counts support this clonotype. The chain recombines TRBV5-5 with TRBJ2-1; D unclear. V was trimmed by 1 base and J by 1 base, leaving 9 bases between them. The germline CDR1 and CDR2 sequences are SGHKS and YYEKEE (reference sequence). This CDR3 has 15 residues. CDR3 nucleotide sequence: TGTGCCAGCAGCTTGTTGAGCGAGTCCTACAATGAGCAGTTCTTC. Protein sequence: CASSLLSESYNEQFF.

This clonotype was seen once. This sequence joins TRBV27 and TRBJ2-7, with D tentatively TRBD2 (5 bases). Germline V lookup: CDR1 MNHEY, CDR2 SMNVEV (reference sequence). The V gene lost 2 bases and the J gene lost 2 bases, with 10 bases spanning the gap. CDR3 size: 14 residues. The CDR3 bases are TGTGCCAGCAGTTTAACGACGGGGACCTACGAGCAGTACTTC. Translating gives CASSLTTGTYEQYF.

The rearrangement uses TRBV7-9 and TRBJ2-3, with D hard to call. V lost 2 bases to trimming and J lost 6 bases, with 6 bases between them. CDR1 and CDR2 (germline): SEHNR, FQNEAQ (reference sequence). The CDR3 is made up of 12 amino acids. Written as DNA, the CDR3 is TGTGCCAGCAGCTTAATCTGGGATACGCAGTATTTT. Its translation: CASSLIWDTQYF.

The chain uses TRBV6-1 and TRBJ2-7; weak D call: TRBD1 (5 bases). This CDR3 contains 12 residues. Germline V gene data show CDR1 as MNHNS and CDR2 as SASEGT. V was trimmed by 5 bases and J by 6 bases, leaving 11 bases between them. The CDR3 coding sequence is TGTGCCAGCAGTACAGGCCTACCCGAGCAGTACTTC. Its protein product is CASSTGLPEQYF.

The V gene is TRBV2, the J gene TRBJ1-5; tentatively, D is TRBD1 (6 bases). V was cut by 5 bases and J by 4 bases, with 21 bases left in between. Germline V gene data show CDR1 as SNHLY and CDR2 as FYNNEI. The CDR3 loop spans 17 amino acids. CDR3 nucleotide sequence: TGTGCCAGCAGTAACGAGGAGGCAGGGGTGGGAAATCAGCCCCAGCATTTT. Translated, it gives CASSNEEAGVGNQPQHF. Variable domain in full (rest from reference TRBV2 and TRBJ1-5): EPEVTQTPSHQVTQMGQEVILRCVPISNHLYFYWYRQILGQKVEFLVSFYNNEISEKSEIFDDQFSVERPDGSNFTLKIRSTKLEDSAMYFCASSNEEAGVGNQPQHFGDGTRLSIL.

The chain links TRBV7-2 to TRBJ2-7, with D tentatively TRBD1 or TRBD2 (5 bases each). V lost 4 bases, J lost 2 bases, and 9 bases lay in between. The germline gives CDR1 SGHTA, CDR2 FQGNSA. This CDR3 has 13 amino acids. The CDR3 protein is CASSWPGPYEQYF. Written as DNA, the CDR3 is TGTGCCAGCAGCTGGCCGGGGCCCTACGAGCAGTACTTC.

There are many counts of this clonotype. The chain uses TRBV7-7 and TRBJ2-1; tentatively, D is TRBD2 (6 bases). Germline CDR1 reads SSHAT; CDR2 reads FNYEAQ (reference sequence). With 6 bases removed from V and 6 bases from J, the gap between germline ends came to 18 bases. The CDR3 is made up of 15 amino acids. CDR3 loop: CASSPYGTPSNEQFF. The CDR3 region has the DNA TGTGCCAGCAGTCCTTACGGGACTCCAAGCAATGAGCAGTTCTTC. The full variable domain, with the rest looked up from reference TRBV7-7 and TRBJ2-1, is GAGVSQSPRYKVTKRGQDVTLRCDPISSHATLYWYQQALGQGPEFLTYFNYEAQPDKSGLPSDRFSAERPEGSISTLTIQRTEQRDSAMYRCASSPYGTPSNEQFFGPGTRLTVL.

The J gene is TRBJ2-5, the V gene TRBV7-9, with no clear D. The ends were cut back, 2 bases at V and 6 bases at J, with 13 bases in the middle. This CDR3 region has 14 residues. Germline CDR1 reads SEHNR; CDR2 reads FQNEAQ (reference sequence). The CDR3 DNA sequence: TGTGCCAGCAGCTTAAAGGGCGGTCGAAAGACCCAGTACTTC. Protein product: CASSLKGGRKTQYF.

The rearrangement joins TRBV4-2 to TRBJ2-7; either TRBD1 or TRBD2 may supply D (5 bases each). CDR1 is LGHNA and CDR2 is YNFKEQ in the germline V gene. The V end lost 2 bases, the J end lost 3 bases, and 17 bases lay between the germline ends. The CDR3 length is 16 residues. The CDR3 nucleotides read TGTGCCAGCAGCCAACCCTCGGATGGGGACGACTACGAGCAGTACTTC. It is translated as CASSQPSDGDDYEQYF.

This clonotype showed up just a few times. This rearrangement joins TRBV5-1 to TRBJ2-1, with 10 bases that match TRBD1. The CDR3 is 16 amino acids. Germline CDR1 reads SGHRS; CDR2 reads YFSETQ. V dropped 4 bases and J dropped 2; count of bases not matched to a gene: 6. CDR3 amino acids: CASSNTDRGAYNEQFF. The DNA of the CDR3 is TGCGCCAGCAGCAACACGGACAGGGGGGCCTACAATGAGCAGTTCTTC.

CDR3 sequence (DNA): TGTGCCAGCAGCCAATTGGGTAGCAATCAGCCCCAGCATTTT. It is translated as CASSQLGSNQPQHF. V and J are TRBV3-1 and TRBJ1-5; D not resolved. Germline V gene lookup returns CDR1 LGHDT and CDR2 YNNKEL (reference sequence). Between the trimmed V and J ends, which lost 2 bases and 0 bases, there was a span of 5 bases. There are 14 residues in the CDR3.